The source of this T cell receptor (beta chain) is a study of blood T cell repertoires in COVID-19. The assay was immunoSEQ multiplex PCR, and TCRdb's table has in-frame clones only and misses some. Of some 89,000 clones detected, 82% appear once; the ten largest clones hold more than 1%. This sequence originates from an elderly woman with acute or convalescent COVID-19. Sequenced input: peripheral blood.

This chain's CDR3 is CASSPVTGSTDTQYF. Here the CDR3 DNA reads TGTGCCAGCAGCCCGGTGACAGGGAGCACAGATACGCAGTATTTT. V gene TRBV3-1 (or the pseudogene TRBV3-2) combines with J gene TRBJ2-3, with 7 bases aligning to TRBD1. V dropped 4 bases and J dropped 0; count of bases not matched to a gene: 4. CDR1 is LGHDT, CDR2 YNNKEL, per germline (reference sequence). This CDR3 contains 15 residues.